This passage covers 18 T cell receptor beta chains from one sample sequenced in a study of beta chain features in type 1 diabetes. These receptors have no known antigen. Reverse transcription of all isolated RNA meant that expressed TCRB transcripts were sequenced. The data were produced by immunoSEQ multiplex PCR, yet TCRdb's version contains in-frame clones alone and is incomplete. The table includes around 130,000 clones, roughly 10% detected once. General study results and limits: Shortening that was moderate but significant affected the TCRB CDR3s of Type 1 diabetes patients in all four CD4+ subsets.

Sequencing input: central memory CD4+ T cells from blood. These receptors were collected from a man aged 25 to 45 with type 1 diabetes.

The chain carries TRBV6-6 and TRBJ1-2; D is uncertain. Germline CDR1 is MNHNY and CDR2 is SVGAGI (reference sequence). CDR3 length: 13 amino acids. V was trimmed by 5 bases and J by 4 bases, leaving 11 bases between them. The CDR3 is CASSPPQFYGYTF. CDR3 coding DNA: TGTGCCAGCAGTCCCCCACAGTTCTATGGCTACACCTTC.

The table lists this clone with a few counts. Within the sample, other DNA sequences also encode this same CDR3. This sequence joins TRBV2 and TRBJ2-2, with D possibly TRBD1 on 5 matching bases. The CDR3 runs to 12 residues. Germline V gives CDR1 SNHLY, CDR2 FYNNEI. Trimming stripped 6 bases from V and 3 bases from J, with 5 bases between. CDR3 protein: CASSRDTGELFF. The CDR3 nucleotides are TGTGCCAGCAGCAGGGACACCGGGGAGCTGTTTTTT.

This clone appeared a few times. This chain uses TRBV29-1 with TRBJ1-2; unclear D gene. The CDR3 length is 10 residues. CDR1 SQVTM and CDR2 ANQGSEA come from the germline V gene. Between the trimmed V and J ends, which lost 4 bases and 8 bases, there was a span of 8 bases. DNA for the CDR3: TGCAGCGTTGCCTCGCGGGGCTACACCTTC. It codes for CSVASRGYTF. Complete variable domain (other parts from reference TRBV29-1 and TRBJ1-2): SAVISQKPSRDICQRGTSLTIQCQVDSQVTMMFWYRQQPGQSLTLIATANQGSEATYESGFVIDKFPISRPNLTFSTLTVSNMSPEDSSIYLCSVASRGYTFGSGTRLTVV.

V is TRBV9 and J is TRBJ2-5; D is unclear. This CDR3 has 14 residues. In germline, CDR1 is SGDLS, CDR2 YYNGEE. Between the trimmed V and J ends, which lost 0 bases and 2 bases, there was a span of 8 bases. This CDR3 is CASSVGHNQETQYF. CDR3 in DNA: TGTGCCAGCAGCGTAGGTCACAATCAAGAGACCCAGTACTTC.

The sample holds a few counts of this clone. Other DNA variants within this sample encode the same CDR3. The V gene is TRBV6-5, the J gene TRBJ1-6; D call uncertain. This CDR3 has 15 residues. V lost 0 bases to trimming and J lost 8 bases, with 11 bases between them. Germline-derived CDR1 and CDR2 are MNHEY and SVGAGI. As DNA, the CDR3 is TGTGCCAGCAGTTACTCGAGGTCGGCCGATTCACCCCTCCACTTT. Translating gives CASSYSRSADSPLHF.

Details on this clone: The sample contains more than one DNA sequence encoding this CDR3. The V and J genes are TRBV7-3 and TRBJ2-6, with D unresolved. CDR3 length equals 15 residues. CDR1 and CDR2 (germline): SGHTA, FQGTGA. V dropped 4 bases and J dropped 0 bases, with 7 bases sitting between them. Here the CDR3 reads CASSSRSSGANVLTF. CDR3 nucleotides: TGTGCCAGCAGCTCCCGCAGCTCTGGGGCCAACGTCCTGACTTTC.

The rearrangement uses TRBV19 and TRBJ1-1; D is uncertain. Germline CDR1 reads LNHDA; CDR2 reads SQIVND (reference sequence). V was trimmed by 3 bases and J by 1 base, leaving 6 bases between them. The CDR3 loop spans 13 amino acids. CDR3 region: CASSMEGNTEAFF. CDR3 nucleotide sequence: TGTGCCAGTAGTATGGAGGGGAACACTGAAGCTTTCTTT. Based on the CDR3 plus reference TRBV19 and TRBJ1-1, the full variable domain is DGGITQSPKYLFRKEGQNVTLSCEQNLNHDAMYWYRQDPGQGLRLIYYSQIVNDFQKGDIAEGYSVSREKKESFPLTVTSAQKNPTAFYLCASSMEGNTEAFFGQGTRLTVV.

This clone occurred a few times. V gene TRBV7-2 combines with J gene TRBJ2-7; the D gene is possibly TRBD1 (5 bases). Trimming took off 6 bases at V and 4 bases at J, with 19 bases between the two ends. The germline V gene has CDR1 SGHTA and CDR2 FQGNSA. CDR3 length: 15 residues. CDR3 DNA: TGTGCCAGCAGTCTTTTCAAGGGGCCCAATTACGAGCAGTACTTC. It codes for CASSLFKGPNYEQYF.

This clone was seen more than once but under ten times. This chain joins TRBV5-1 and TRBJ2-5, with 16 positions matching TRBD2. From germline, CDR1 is SGHRS and CDR2 YFSETQ. Losses at the gene ends were 3 bases for V and 5 bases for J; bases not matched to a gene: 7. The CDR3 extends over 17 amino acids. CDR3 DNA: TGCGCCAGCAGCTGGGGACTAGCGGGGGGGCCAGAGGAGACCCAGTACTTC. Translated, it gives CASSWGLAGGPEETQYF.

The chain employs TRBV5-1 and TRBJ2-3; 8 nucleotides line up with TRBD2. Losses at the gene ends were 4 bases for V and 9 bases for J; bases not matched to a gene: 10. The CDR3 extends over 14 amino acids. Germline CDR1 and CDR2: SGHRS and YFSETQ. CDR3 sequence: CASSSTSGLTTQYF. The DNA of the CDR3 is TGCGCCAGCAGCAGCACTAGCGGTCTTACAACGCAGTATTTT.

This chain uses TRBV30 with TRBJ1-6, with a weak D call TRBD1 (5 bases). Germline CDR1 GTSNPN, CDR2 SVGIG (reference sequence). The CDR3 length is 13 residues. V was clipped by 4 bases and J by 10 bases, with 14 bases between them. The CDR3 loop reads CAWMAGRGSPLHF. CDR3 coding DNA: TGTGCCTGGATGGCGGGTCGGGGGTCACCCCTCCACTTT.

The genes are TRBV7-2 and TRBJ2-7, with 7 positions matching TRBD1. Germline V gene lookup returns CDR1 SGHTA and CDR2 FQGNSA. The CDR3 has 13 amino acids. The J segment lost 4 bases and the V segment lost 6 bases, leaving 6 bases of the junction unmatched. CDR3 amino acids: CASSRQGKYEQYF. DNA of the CDR3: TGTGCCAGCAGTCGACAGGGCAAATACGAGCAGTACTTC.

This sequence joins TRBV5-1 and TRBJ2-6; tentative D call: TRBD1 (6 bases). V lost 1 base to trimming and J lost 4 bases, with 15 bases between them. The CDR3 totals 17 residues. CDR1 SGHRS and CDR2 YFSETQ come from the germline V gene. CDR3 loop: CASSLLGGSSGANVLTF. The CDR3 DNA reads TGCGCCAGCAGCTTGCTAGGGGGATCGTCGGGGGCCAACGTCCTGACTTTC.

The gene calls are TRBV6-5 and TRBJ2-3; D is uncertain. Germline CDR1 and CDR2: MNHEY and SVGAGI. The CDR3 length is 12 residues. Trimming took 6 bases from V and 4 from J, leaving 8 bases between them. Written as DNA, the CDR3 is TGTGCCAGCAGCTCCCCCTCAGATACGCAGTATTTT. The encoded protein is CASSSPSDTQYF.

V gene TRBV4-3 combines with J gene TRBJ2-1; 11 nucleotides agree with TRBD2. The CDR3 is made up of 15 amino acids. The germline gives CDR1 LGHNA, CDR2 YSLEER. Germline trimming cut 2 bases from V and 9 bases from J; bases unmatched to any gene: 6. The CDR3 loop reads CASSQLAGGSSEQFF. CDR3 in DNA: TGCGCCAGCAGCCAATTAGCGGGGGGGTCGAGTGAGCAGTTCTTC.

The genes are TRBV7-2 and TRBJ2-5; 10 bases are shared with TRBD2. V dropped 5 bases and J dropped 2; count of bases not matched to a gene: 5. The V gene's germline CDR1 is SGHTA and CDR2 FQGNSA. The CDR3 is 15 amino acids. This CDR3 is CASSGGTSVQETQYF. The CDR3 bases are TGTGCCAGCAGCGGGGGGACTAGCGTTCAAGAGACCCAGTACTTC.

About this clone: An end of the junction differs from the germline gene, which may be a read error. CDR3 bases: TGCCACAGTCAGGGTTTAGGTGGCTACACCTTC. Amino acid sequence: CHSQGLGGYTF. The chain couples TRBV19 to TRBJ1-2, with TRBD1 as a possible D gene (5 bases). This CDR3 has 11 residues. CDR1 is LNHDA, CDR2 SQIVND, per germline (reference sequence).

The chain uses TRBV7-9 and TRBJ2-6; the D is unclear. Looked up from germline, CDR1 is SEHNR and CDR2 is FQNEAQ (reference sequence). The CDR3 extends over 16 amino acids. V was cut by 5 bases and J by 2 bases, with 13 bases left in between. CDR3 in amino acids: CASSLGRGTGANVLTF. CDR3 coding DNA: TGTGCCAGCAGCCTAGGTAGAGGAACTGGGGCCAACGTCCTGACTTTC.